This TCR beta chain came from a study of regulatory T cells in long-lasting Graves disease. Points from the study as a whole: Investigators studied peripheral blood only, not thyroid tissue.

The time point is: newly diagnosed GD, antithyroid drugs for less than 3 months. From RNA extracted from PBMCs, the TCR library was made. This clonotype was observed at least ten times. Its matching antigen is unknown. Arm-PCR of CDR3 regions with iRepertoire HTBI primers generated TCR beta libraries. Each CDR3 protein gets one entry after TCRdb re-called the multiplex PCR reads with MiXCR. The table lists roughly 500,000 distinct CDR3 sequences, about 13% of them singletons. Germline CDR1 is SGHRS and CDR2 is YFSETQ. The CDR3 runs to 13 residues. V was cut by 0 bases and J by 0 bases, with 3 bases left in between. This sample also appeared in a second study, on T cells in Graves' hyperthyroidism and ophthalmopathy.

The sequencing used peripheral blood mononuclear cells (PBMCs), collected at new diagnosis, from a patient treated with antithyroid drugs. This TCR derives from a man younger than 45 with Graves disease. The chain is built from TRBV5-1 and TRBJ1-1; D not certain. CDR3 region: CASSLDVNTEAFF. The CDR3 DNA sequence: TGCGCCAGCAGCTTGGACGTGAACACTGAAGCTTTCTTT.